This T cell receptor beta chain was retrieved from a study of Tregs in tolerant kidney transplant recipients. Study-level background: Mixed chimerism was transient after nonmyeloablative marrow transplants from related graft donors.

This table comes from immunoSEQ multiplex PCR, and its TCRdb copy is limited to in-frame clones, with some not included. The table lists approximately 98,000 clones, 85% to 90% of them singletons. V was clipped by 0 bases and J by 7 bases; unmatched bases: 12. The CDR3 runs to 17 residues. Germline V lookup: CDR1 SGHDT, CDR2 YYEEEE. This sequence originates from a human donor who received a combined kidney and bone marrow transplant. The gene calls are TRBV5-6 and TRBJ1-2, with 10 bases lining up with TRBD1. Material: CD4+ T cells from blood, obtained before the transplant. This chain's CDR3 is CASSLVTGGAGEGGYTF. CDR3 sequence (DNA): TGTGCCAGCAGCTTGGTGACAGGGGGCGCGGGAGAGGGTGGCTACACCTTC. Full variable domain (missing parts from reference TRBV5-6 and TRBJ1-2): DAGVTQSPTHLIKTRGQQVTLRCSPKSGHDTVSWYQQALGQGPQFIFQYYEEEERQRGNFPDRFSGHQFPNYSSELNVNALLLGDSALYLCASSLVTGGAGEGGYTFGSGTRLTVV.